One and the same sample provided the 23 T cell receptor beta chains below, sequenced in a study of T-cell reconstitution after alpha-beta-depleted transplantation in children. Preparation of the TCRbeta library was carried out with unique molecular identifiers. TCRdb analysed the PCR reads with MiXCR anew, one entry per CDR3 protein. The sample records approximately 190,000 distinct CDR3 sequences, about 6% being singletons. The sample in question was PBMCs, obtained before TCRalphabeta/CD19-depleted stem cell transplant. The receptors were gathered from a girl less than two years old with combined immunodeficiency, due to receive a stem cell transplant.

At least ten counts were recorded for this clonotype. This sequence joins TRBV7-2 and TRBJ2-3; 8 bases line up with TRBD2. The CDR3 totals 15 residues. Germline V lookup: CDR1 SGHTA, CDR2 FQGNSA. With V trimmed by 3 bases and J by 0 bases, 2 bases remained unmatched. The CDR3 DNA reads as TGTGCCAGCAGCTTTGGCGGGGGGAGCACAGATACGCAGTATTTT. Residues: CASSFGGGSTDTQYF.

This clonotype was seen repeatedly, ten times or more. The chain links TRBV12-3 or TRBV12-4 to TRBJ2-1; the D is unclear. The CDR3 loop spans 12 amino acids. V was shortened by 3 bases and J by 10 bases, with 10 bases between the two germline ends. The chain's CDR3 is CASSFGLGEQFF. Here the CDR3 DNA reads TGTGCCAGCAGTTTTGGGCTGGGCGAGCAGTTCTTC.

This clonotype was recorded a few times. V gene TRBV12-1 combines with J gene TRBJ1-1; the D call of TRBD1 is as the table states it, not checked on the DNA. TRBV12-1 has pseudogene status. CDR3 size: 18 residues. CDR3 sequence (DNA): TGTGCCAGCAGCTTTGTCCGGGACAGGGAATTGAGGAACACTGAAGCTTTCTTT. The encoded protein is CASSFVRDRELRNTEAFF.

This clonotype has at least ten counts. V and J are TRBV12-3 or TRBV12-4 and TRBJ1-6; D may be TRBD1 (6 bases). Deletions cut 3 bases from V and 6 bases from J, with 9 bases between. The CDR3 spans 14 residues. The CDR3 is CASSLSGVNSPLHF. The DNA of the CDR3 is TGTGCCAGCAGTTTGTCAGGGGTTAATTCACCCCTCCACTTT.

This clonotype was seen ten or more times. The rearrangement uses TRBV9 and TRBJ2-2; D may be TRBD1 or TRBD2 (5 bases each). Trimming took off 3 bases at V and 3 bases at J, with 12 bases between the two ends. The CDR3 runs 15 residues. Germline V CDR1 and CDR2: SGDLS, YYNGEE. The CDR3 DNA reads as TGTGCCAGCAGCGAAGAGGGGATTTACACCGGGGAGCTGTTTTTT. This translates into CASSEEGIYTGELFF.

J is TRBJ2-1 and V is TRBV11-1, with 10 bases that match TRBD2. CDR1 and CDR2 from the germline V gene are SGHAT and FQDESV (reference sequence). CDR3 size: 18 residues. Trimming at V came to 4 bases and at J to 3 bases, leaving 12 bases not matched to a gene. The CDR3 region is CASSSRNQLAGNYNEQFF. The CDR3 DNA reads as TGTGCCAGCAGCTCTCGAAATCAACTAGCGGGAAACTACAATGAGCAGTTCTTC.

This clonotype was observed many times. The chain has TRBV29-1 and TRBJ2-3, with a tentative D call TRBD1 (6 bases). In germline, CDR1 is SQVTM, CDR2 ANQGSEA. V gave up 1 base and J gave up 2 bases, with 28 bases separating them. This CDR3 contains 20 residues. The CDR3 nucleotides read TGCAGCGTTGAAGTTGATGTTCCGTTTCAGGGGACAAGGTCCACAGATACGCAGTATTTT. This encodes CSVEVDVPFQGTRSTDTQYF.

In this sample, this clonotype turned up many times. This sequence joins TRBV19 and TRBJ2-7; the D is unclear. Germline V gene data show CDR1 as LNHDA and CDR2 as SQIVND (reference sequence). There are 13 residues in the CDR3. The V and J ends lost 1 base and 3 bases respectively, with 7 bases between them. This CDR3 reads CASSIGFLYEQYF. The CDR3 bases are TGTGCCAGTAGTATAGGATTCCTCTACGAGCAGTACTTC.

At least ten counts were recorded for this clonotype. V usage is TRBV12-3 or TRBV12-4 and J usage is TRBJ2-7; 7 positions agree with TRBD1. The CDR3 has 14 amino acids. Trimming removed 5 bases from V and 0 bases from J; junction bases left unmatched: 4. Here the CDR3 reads CASSQTGSSYEQYF. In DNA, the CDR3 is TGTGCCAGCAGTCAGACAGGGAGCTCCTACGAGCAGTACTTC.

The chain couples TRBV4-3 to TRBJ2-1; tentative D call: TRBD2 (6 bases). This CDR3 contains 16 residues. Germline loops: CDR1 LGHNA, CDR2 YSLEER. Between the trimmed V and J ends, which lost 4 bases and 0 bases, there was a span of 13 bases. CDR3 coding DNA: TGCGCCAGCAGCCCGATACTAGCCCTCTCCTACAATGAGCAGTTCTTC. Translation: CASSPILALSYNEQFF.

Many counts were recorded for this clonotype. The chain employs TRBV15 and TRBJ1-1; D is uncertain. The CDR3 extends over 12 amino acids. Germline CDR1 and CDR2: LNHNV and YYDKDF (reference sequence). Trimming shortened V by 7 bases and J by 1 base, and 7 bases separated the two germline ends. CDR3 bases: TGTGCCACCATGGGCTGGAACACTGAAGCTTTCTTT. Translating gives CATMGWNTEAFF.

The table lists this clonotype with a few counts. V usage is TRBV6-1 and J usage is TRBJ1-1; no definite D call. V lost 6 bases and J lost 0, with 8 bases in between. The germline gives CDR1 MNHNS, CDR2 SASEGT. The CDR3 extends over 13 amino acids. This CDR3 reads CASRGRMNTEAFF. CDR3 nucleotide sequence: TGTGCCAGCAGGGGTAGGATGAACACTGAAGCTTTCTTT.

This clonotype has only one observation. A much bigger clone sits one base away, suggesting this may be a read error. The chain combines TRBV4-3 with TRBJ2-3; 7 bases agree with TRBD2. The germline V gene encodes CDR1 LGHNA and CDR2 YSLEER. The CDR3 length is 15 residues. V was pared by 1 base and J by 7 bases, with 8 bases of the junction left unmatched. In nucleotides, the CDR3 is TGCGCCAGCAGCCAAGGCGGGAGAGGAGCATATACGCAGTATTTT. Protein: CASSQGGRGAYTQYF.

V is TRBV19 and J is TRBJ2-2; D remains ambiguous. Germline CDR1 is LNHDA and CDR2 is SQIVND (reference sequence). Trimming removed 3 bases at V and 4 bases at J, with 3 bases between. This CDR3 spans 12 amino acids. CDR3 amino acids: CASSMLTGELFF. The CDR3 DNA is TGTGCCAGTAGTATGCTCACCGGGGAGCTGTTTTTT.

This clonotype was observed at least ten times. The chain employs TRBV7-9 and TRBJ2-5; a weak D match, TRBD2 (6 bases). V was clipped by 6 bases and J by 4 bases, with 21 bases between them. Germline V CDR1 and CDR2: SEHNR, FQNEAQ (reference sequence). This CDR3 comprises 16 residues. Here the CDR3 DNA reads TGTGCCAGCAGTGCAGGTGGGACTCAAGCAAGAGAGACCCAGTACTTC. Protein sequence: CASSAGGTQARETQYF.

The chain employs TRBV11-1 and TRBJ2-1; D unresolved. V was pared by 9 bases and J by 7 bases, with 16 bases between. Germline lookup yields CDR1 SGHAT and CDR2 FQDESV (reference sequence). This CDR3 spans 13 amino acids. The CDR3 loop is CASGPNILNEQFF. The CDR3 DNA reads TGTGCCAGTGGCCCGAATATTTTGAATGAGCAGTTCTTC.

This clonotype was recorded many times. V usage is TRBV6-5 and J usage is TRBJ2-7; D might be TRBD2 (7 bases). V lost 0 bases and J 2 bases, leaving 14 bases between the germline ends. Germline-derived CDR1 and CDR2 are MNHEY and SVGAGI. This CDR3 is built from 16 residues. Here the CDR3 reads CASSYSVGGGAYEQYF. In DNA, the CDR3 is TGTGCCAGCAGTTACTCGGTAGGGGGGGGTGCCTACGAGCAGTACTTC.

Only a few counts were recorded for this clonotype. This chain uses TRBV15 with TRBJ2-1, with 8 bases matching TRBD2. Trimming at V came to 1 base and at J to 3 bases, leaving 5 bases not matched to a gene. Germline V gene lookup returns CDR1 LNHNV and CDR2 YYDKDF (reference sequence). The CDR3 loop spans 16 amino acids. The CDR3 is CATSRAVRGGYNEQFF. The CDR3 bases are TGTGCCACCAGCAGAGCGGTCCGGGGGGGCTACAATGAGCAGTTCTTC. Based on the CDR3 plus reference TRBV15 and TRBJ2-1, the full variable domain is DAMVIQNPRYQVTQFGKPVTLSCSQTLNHNVMYWYQQKSSQAPKLLFHYYDKDFNNEADTPDNFQSRRPNTSFCFLDIRSPGLGDTAMYLCATSRAVRGGYNEQFFGPGTRLTVL.

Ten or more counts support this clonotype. CDR3 nucleotide sequence: TGCGCCAGCAGCCAAGTACTAACAACTAATGAAAAACTGTTTTTT. It codes for CASSQVLTTNEKLFF. The chain joins TRBV4-1 to TRBJ1-4; D is undetermined. Germline V CDR1 and CDR2: MGHRA, YSYEKL. The CDR3 runs 15 residues. V lost 1 base and J 0 bases, leaving 6 bases between the germline ends.

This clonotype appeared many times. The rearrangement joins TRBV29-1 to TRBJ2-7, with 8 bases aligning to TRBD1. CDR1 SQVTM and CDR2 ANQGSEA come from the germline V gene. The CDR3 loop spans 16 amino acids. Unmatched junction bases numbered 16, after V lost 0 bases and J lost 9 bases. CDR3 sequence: CSVEDISGGMVSGQYF. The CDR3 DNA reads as TGCAGCGTTGAAGATATATCAGGGGGCATGGTCTCCGGGCAGTACTTC.

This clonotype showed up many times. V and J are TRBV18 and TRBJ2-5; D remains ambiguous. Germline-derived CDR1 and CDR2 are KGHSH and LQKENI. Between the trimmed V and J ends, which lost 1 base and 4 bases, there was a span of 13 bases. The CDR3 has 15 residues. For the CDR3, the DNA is TGTGCCAGCTCACCACGATGGACGGATGGAGAGACCCAGTACTTC. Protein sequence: CASSPRWTDGETQYF.

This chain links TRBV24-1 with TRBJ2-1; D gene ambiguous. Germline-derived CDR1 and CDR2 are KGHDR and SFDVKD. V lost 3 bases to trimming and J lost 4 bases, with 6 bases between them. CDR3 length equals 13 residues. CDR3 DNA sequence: TGTGCCACCAGTGATAGAACTTACAATGAGCAGTTCTTC. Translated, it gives CATSDRTYNEQFF.

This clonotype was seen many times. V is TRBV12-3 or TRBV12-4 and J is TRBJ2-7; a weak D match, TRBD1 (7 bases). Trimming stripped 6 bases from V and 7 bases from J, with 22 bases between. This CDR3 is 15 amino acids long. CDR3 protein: CASRVGGGASGEQYF. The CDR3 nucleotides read TGTGCCAGCAGGGTAGGAGGGGGCGCCTCGGGGGAGCAGTACTTC.